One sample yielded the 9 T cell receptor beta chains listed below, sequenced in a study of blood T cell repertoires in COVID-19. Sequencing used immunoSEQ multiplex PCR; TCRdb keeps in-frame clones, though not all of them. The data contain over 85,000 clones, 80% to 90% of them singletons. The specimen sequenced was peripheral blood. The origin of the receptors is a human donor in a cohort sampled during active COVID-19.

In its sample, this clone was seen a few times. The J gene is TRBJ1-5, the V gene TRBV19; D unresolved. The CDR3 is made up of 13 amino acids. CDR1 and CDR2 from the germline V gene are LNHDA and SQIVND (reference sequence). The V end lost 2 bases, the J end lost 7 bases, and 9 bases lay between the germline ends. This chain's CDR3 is CASSISSLQPQHF. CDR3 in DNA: TGTGCCAGTAGTATATCGAGTCTCCAGCCCCAGCATTTT.

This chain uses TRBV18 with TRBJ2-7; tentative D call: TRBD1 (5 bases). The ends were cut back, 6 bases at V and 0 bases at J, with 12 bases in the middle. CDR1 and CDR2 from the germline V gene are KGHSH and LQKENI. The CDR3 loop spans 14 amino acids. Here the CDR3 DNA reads TGTGCCAGCTCTAAAGGGGCGAACTCCTACGAGCAGTACTTC. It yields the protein CASSKGANSYEQYF.

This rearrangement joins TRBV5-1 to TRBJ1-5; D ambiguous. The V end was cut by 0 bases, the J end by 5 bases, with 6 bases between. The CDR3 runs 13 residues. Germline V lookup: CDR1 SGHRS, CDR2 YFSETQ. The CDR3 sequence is CASSLGGDQPQHF. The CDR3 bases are TGCGCCAGCAGCTTGGGTGGAGATCAGCCCCAGCATTTT.

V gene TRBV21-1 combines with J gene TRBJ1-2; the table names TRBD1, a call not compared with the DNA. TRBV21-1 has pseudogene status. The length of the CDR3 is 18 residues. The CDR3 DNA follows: TGTGCCAGCAGCAAGCTAAGGACAGGGGGCGTGAAAATGTATGGCTACACCTTC. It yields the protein CASSKLRTGGVKMYGYTF.

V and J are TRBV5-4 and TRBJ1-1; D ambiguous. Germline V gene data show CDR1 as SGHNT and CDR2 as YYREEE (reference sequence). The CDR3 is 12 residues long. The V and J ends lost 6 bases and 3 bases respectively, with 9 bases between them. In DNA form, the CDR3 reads TGTGCCAGCAAGGGCGGGGACACTGAAGCTTTCTTT. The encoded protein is CASKGGDTEAFF.

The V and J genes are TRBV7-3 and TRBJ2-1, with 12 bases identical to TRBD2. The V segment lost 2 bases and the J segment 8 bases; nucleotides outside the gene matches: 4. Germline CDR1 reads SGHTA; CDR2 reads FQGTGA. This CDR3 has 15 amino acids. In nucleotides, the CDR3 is TGTGCCAGCAGCTTATGGACTAGCGGGATCGATGAGCAGTTCTTC. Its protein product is CASSLWTSGIDEQFF.

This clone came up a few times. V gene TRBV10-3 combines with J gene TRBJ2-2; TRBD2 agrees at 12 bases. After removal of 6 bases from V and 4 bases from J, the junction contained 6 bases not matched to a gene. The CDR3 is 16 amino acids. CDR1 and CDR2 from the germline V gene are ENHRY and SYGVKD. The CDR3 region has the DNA TGTGCCATCAGGACTACTAGCGGGAGGTCCACCGGGGAGCTGTTTTTT. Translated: CAIRTTSGRSTGELFF.

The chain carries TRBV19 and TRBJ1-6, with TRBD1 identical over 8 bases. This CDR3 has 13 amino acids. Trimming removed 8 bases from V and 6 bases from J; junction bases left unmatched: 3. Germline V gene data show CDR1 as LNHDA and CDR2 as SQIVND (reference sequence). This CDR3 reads CASDRGTNSPLHF. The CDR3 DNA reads TGTGCCAGTGACAGGGGCACTAATTCACCCCTCCACTTT.

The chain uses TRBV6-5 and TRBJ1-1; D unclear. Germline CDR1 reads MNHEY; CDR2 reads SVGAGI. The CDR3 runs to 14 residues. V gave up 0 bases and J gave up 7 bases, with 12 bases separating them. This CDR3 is CASSYSPTSLEAFF. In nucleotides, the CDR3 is TGTGCCAGCAGTTACTCGCCGACAAGCCTTGAAGCTTTCTTT.